The T cell receptor beta chain described here comes from a study of OX40 agonist ivuxolimab in advanced cancers. The CDR3 consists of 12 residues. In germline, CDR1 is LNHDA, CDR2 SQIVND (reference sequence). Trimming took 4 bases from V and 8 from J, leaving 9 bases between them. Blood got drawn at baseline, again on cycle 4 day 1, and then on cycle 7 day 1. Using immunoSEQ multiplex PCR, the repertoire was profiled, and TCRdb retains in-frame clones only, with some absent. This sample yields tens of thousands of clones, of which about 86% are seen a single time; around 27% belongs to the top ten. This sequence was found in an adult with an advanced solid tumor such as melanoma, head and neck, liver or kidney cancer. The source was CD4+ or CD8+ T cells sorted from blood, collected in a trial of the OX40 agonist ivuxolimab. The rearrangement uses TRBV19 and TRBJ2-1; a possible D gene is TRBD1 (5 bases). CDR3 region: CASSTQGDEQFF. DNA of the CDR3: TGTGCCAGTAGTACTCAGGGCGATGAGCAGTTCTTC.